This passage covers 15 T cell receptor beta chains from one sample sequenced in a study of T cell responses to AZD1222 COVID-19 vaccine. Assay used: immunoSEQ multiplex PCR; TCRdb lists only in-frame clones, some missing. The repertoire consists of over 30,000 clones, with 80% to 90% occurring once and the leading ten covering around a quarter. The sample was peripheral blood, taken 28 days after the second dose of the MenACWY control vaccine. The receptors come from an adult who received the MenACWY meningococcal vaccine as a control.

The chain joins TRBV30 to TRBJ2-7, with D perhaps matching TRBD1 or TRBD2 (5 bases each). The V gene's germline CDR1 is GTSNPN and CDR2 SVGIG (reference sequence). There are 12 residues in the CDR3. The germline V and J ends were trimmed by 2 bases and 2 bases, with 7 bases remaining between them. This CDR3 is CAWSRGAYEQYF. For the CDR3, the DNA is TGTGCCTGGAGTAGAGGGGCCTACGAGCAGTACTTC.

The chain joins TRBV30 to TRBJ2-7, with D perhaps TRBD1 (6 bases). Trimming cost V 5 bases and J 3 bases, with 11 bases left between them. In germline, CDR1 is GTSNPN, CDR2 SVGIG (reference sequence). The CDR3 loop spans 12 amino acids. This CDR3 is CAWGLQGYEQYF. The CDR3 DNA reads TGTGCCTGGGGCCTACAGGGCTACGAGCAGTACTTC.

The rearrangement uses TRBV24-1 and TRBJ2-5, with 7 bases that match TRBD1. The junction had 10 bases not matched to a gene; V was cut back by 3 bases and J by 4 bases. This CDR3 has 16 residues. Per germline, CDR1 KGHDR and CDR2 SFDVKD. The CDR3 DNA reads as TGTGCCACCAGTGATCGGACAGGAGGAATTATAGAGACCCAGTACTTC. Translating gives CATSDRTGGIIETQYF.

The chain carries TRBV9 and TRBJ1-5; D unresolved. V gave up 4 bases and J gave up 2 bases, with 13 bases separating them. The CDR3 length is 15 residues. Germline lookup yields CDR1 SGDLS and CDR2 YYNGEE. CDR3 residues: CASSNPPFGNQPQHF. The CDR3 bases are TGTGCCAGCAGCAACCCCCCTTTCGGCAATCAGCCCCAGCATTTT.

The CDR3 is CASSGGQPRKNTEAFF. DNA of the CDR3: TGTGCCAGCAGCGGGGGACAGCCTCGCAAAAACACTGAAGCTTTCTTT. The genes are TRBV9 and TRBJ1-1; 7 nucleotides align to TRBD1. CDR3 length: 16 residues. The germline V gene has CDR1 SGDLS and CDR2 YYNGEE. With 3 bases clipped from V and 2 bases from J, the junction kept 10 bases outside the gene matches.

The V gene is TRBV2, the J gene TRBJ2-7, with D possibly matching TRBD1 (5 bases). Germline CDR1 reads SNHLY; CDR2 reads FYNNEI. Trimming took off 7 bases at V and 6 bases at J, with 22 bases between the two ends. CDR3 length: 15 amino acids. The CDR3 DNA is TGTGCCAGCAAGGAGCAGGGAAAACCCCTCGCCGAGCAGTACTTC. Its protein product is CASKEQGKPLAEQYF.

The V call is TRBV6-5, the J call TRBJ2-7; the match to TRBD2 covers 7 bases. The CDR3 covers 14 residues. Germline lookup yields CDR1 MNHEY and CDR2 SVGAGI. V shed 4 bases, J shed 4 bases, and the junction held 7 bases outside the gene matches. CDR3 sequence (DNA): TGTGCCAGCAGTTCGCCCGGGACTACATACGAGCAGTACTTC. This encodes CASSSPGTTYEQYF.

The chain uses TRBV28 and TRBJ2-1; a weak D match, TRBD2 (5 bases). V was shortened by 5 bases and J by 0 bases, with 14 bases between the two germline ends. This CDR3 is built from 16 residues. Germline assignment: CDR1 MDHEN and CDR2 SYDVKM. The CDR3 nucleotides are TGTGCCAGCAGTCCCAGGCGGCTAGCCTCCTACAATGAGCAGTTCTTC. It is translated as CASSPRRLASYNEQFF.

The gene calls are TRBV19 and TRBJ2-3; a possible D gene is TRBD2 (6 bases). The V gene lost 7 bases and the J gene lost 1 base, with 9 bases spanning the gap. CDR1 and CDR2 (germline): LNHDA, SQIVND (reference sequence). The CDR3 totals 13 residues. CDR3 in DNA: TGTGCCAGTAAACAGCGGGGCACAGATACGCAGTATTTT. Translation gives CASKQRGTDTQYF.

The chain combines TRBV5-4 with TRBJ2-7, with 14 bases that match TRBD2. V was pared by 4 bases and J by 3 bases, with 6 bases of the junction left unmatched. The CDR3 spans 16 residues. Germline V gene data show CDR1 as SGHNT and CDR2 as YYREEE (reference sequence). The chain's CDR3 is CASSPRLAGGSYEQYF. CDR3 bases: TGTGCCAGCAGCCCGAGACTAGCGGGAGGGAGCTACGAGCAGTACTTC.

The rearrangement uses TRBV27 and TRBJ2-7, with no clear D. V gave up 2 bases and J gave up 6 bases, with 5 bases separating them. The CDR3 covers 11 residues. Germline values: CDR1 MNHEY, CDR2 SMNVEV (reference sequence). In DNA form, the CDR3 reads TGTGCCAGCAGTTTAGGGCCCGAGCAGTACTTC. Amino acid sequence: CASSLGPEQYF.

V usage is TRBV18 and J usage is TRBJ2-1; D may match TRBD1 or TRBD2 (6 bases each). Trimming cost V 2 bases and J 9 bases, with 23 bases left between them. Germline V gene data show CDR1 as KGHSH and CDR2 as LQKENI. This CDR3 region has 17 residues. The CDR3 is CASSPMGGLPETGEQFF. CDR3 in DNA: TGTGCCAGCTCACCAATGGGGGGCCTTCCCGAAACGGGTGAGCAGTTCTTC.

This chain joins TRBV11-2 and TRBJ2-5; no clear D. The V gene's germline CDR1 is SGHAT and CDR2 FQNNGV. The CDR3 consists of 12 residues. Between the trimmed V and J ends, which lost 6 bases and 5 bases, there was a span of 10 bases. The CDR3 region is CASSRTLETQYF. As DNA, the CDR3 is TGTGCCAGCAGTCGTACATTGGAGACCCAGTACTTC.

The gene calls are TRBV6-5 and TRBJ2-7; TRBD2 might be the D (6 bases). From germline, CDR1 is MNHEY and CDR2 SVGAGI. The germline V and J ends were trimmed by 2 bases and 7 bases, with 12 bases remaining between them. This CDR3 has 13 amino acids. The CDR3 DNA sequence: TGTGCCAGCAGTTACGGTCAGGCGGGAGAGCAGTACTTC. It specifies CASSYGQAGEQYF.

This chain links TRBV20-1 with TRBJ2-3, with a possible D match to TRBD1 (5 bases). The CDR3 runs to 12 residues. Deletions cut 3 bases from V and 3 bases from J, with 7 bases between. Germline CDR1 and CDR2: DFQATT and SNEGSKA (reference sequence). The CDR3 is CSASPGTDTQYF. The CDR3 DNA sequence: TGCAGTGCTAGTCCAGGGACAGATACGCAGTATTTT.